What follows are 5 T cell receptor beta chains derived from one specimen sequenced in a study of blood T cells in healthy people across ages. Through a sample-barcoded 5' primer and a J-beta primer mix, a second PCR was run for about 6 to 11 cycles. TCRdb independently ran MiXCR on the 5' RACE reads; one entry per CDR3 protein. The data contain 550,000 to 600,000 distinct CDR3 sequences, 27% of them singletons. The sequenced sample consisted of blood. The receptors derive from a woman in her seventies in good health.

This clonotype was seen only a few times. This chain connects TRBV7-2 to TRBJ2-5; D uncertain. CDR1 SGHTA and CDR2 FQGNSA come from the germline V gene. The CDR3 has 16 residues. The V gene lost 2 bases and the J gene lost 2 bases, with 15 bases spanning the gap. CDR3 region: CASSLKSGSLQETQYF. In DNA form, the CDR3 reads TGTGCCAGCAGCTTAAAGTCAGGATCGTTGCAAGAGACCCAGTACTTC.

This clonotype was observed a handful of times. The CDR3 region is CASSQNGGAADTQYF. CDR3 in DNA: TGTGCCAGCAGCCAGAACGGGGGGGCAGCGGATACGCAGTATTTT. The chain carries TRBV7-2 and TRBJ2-3; TRBD2 matches at 8 bases. V trimming: 5 bases; J trimming: 6 bases; junction bases outside the gene matches: 10. Per germline, CDR1 SGHTA and CDR2 FQGNSA. This CDR3 is built from 15 residues. Complete variable domain (other parts from reference TRBV7-2 and TRBJ2-3): GAGVSQSPSNKVTEKGKDVELRCDPISGHTALYWYRQSLGQGLEFLIYFQGNSAPDKSGLPSDRFSAERTGGSVSTLTIQRTQQEDSAVYLCASSQNGGAADTQYFGPGTRLTVL.

V usage is TRBV5-1 and J usage is TRBJ2-3; D remains ambiguous. The CDR3 spans 13 residues. The V end was cut by 6 bases, the J end by 0 bases, with 8 bases between. Germline V CDR1 and CDR2: SGHRS, YFSETQ. CDR3 nucleotides: TGCGCCAGCAAATTTGCTAGCACAGATACGCAGTATTTT. It translates to CASKFASTDTQYF. Variable domain in full (rest from reference TRBV5-1 and TRBJ2-3): KAGVTQTPRYLIKTRGQQVTLSCSPISGHRSVSWYQQTPGQGLQFLFEYFSETQRNKGNFPGRFSGRQFSNSRSEMNVSTLELGDSALYLCASKFASTDTQYFGPGTRLTVL.

This clonotype was picked up a small number of times. The chain links TRBV27 to TRBJ2-7; 8 bases line up with TRBD1. The length of the CDR3 is 13 residues. The germline V gene has CDR1 MNHEY and CDR2 SMNVEV (reference sequence). V gave up 10 bases and J gave up 1 base; unmatched junction bases: 6. The CDR3, as DNA: TGTGCCACCTCGGACAGGGCTTCCTACGAGCAGTACTTC. Translating gives CATSDRASYEQYF.

This clonotype is a singleton in its sample. The chain recombines TRBV20-1 with TRBJ2-7; no clear D gene. Gene TRBJ2-1 matches the end of the DNA better, so the J call may be wrong. CDR1 and CDR2 (germline): DFQATT, SNEGSKA (reference sequence). CDR3 size: 12 residues. The CDR3 sequence: CSARGTYNEQFF. CDR3 nucleotide sequence: TGCAGTGCTAGGGGTACCTACAATGAGCAGTTCTTC.